This T cell receptor beta chain is drawn from a study of T cell responses to AZD1222 COVID-19 vaccine. The protocol was immunoSEQ multiplex PCR, while the TCRdb copy is restricted to in-frame clones and leaves out a portion. The top ten hold 6.5% of the sample, which has 110,000 or so clones, about nine tenths seen once. The CDR3 consists of 13 residues. The V and J ends lost 6 bases and 12 bases, in that order; junction bases with no gene match: 13. Doses given second, at about 4 or about 12 weeks, were pooled. This rearrangement joins TRBV12-3 or TRBV12-4 to TRBJ2-7; 8 bases are a match to TRBD1. The starting material was peripheral blood, obtained 28 days after the second AZD1222 dose. The TCR comes from an adult who received the AZD1222 COVID-19 vaccine. The CDR3 loop is CASSGTGATVPYF. DNA for the CDR3: TGTGCCAGCAGCGGGACAGGTGCAACAGTTCCGTACTTC.